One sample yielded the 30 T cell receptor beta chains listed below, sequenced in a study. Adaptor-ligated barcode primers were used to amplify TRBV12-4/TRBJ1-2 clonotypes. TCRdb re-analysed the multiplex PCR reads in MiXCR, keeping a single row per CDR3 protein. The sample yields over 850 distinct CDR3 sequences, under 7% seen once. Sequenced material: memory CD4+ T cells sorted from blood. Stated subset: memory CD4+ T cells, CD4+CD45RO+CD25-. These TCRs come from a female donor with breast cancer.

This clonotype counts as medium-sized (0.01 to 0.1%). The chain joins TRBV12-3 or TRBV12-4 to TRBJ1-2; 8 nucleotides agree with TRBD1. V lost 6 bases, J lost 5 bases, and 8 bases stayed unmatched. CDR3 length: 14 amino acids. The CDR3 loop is CASRRTGLVYGYTF. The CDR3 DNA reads TGTGCCAGCAGGCGGACAGGGCTTGTATATGGCTACACCTTC.

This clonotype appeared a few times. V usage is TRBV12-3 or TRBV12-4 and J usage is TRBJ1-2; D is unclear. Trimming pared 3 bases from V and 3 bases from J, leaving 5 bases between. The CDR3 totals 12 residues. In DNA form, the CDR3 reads TGTGCCAGCAGTTTTGACGACTATGGCTACACCTTC. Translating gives CASSFDDYGYTF.

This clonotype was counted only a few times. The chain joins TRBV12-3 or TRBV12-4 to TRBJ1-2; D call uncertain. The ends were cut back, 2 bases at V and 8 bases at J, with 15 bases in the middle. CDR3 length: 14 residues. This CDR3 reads CASSLRAEARGYTF. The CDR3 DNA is TGTGCCAGCAGTTTACGTGCGGAGGCGAGAGGCTACACCTTC.

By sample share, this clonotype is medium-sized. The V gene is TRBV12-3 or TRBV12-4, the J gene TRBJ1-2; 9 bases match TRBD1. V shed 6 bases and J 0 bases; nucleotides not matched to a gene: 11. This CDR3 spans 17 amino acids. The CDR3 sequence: CASRYETGTGPNYGYTF. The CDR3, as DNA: TGTGCCAGCAGATATGAAACCGGGACAGGGCCTAACTATGGCTACACCTTC.

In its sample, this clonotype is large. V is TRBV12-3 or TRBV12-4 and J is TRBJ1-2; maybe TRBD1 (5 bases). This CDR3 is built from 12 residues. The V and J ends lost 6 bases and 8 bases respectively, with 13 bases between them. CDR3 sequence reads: CASSQQGPGYTF. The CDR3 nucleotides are TGTGCCAGCAGCCAGCAGGGTCCAGGCTACACCTTC.

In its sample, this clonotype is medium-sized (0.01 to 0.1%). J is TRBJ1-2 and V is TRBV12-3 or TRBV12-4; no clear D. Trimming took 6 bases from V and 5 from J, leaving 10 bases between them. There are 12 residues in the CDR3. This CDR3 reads CASSPGDYGYTF. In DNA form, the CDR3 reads TGTGCCAGCAGCCCCGGAGATTATGGCTACACCTTC.

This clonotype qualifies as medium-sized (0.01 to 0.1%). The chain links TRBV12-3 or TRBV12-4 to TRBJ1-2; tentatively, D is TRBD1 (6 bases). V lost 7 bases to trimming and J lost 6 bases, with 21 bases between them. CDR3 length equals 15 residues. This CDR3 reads CASTPLAGVLHGYTF. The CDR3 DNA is TGTGCCAGCACCCCTTTGGCAGGGGTTTTACATGGCTACACCTTC.

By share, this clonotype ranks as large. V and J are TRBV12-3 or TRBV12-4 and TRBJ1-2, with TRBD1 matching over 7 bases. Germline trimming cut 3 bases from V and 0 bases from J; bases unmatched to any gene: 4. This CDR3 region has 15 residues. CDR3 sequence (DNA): TGTGCCAGCAGTTTGGGACAGAAGGCTAACTATGGCTACACCTTC. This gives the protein CASSLGQKANYGYTF.

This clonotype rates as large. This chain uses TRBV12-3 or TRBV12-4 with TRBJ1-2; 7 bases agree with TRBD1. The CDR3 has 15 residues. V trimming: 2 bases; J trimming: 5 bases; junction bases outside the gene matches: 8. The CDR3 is CASSLRDSRIYGYTF. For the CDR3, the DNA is TGTGCCAGCAGTTTAAGGGACAGTCGGATTTATGGCTACACCTTC.

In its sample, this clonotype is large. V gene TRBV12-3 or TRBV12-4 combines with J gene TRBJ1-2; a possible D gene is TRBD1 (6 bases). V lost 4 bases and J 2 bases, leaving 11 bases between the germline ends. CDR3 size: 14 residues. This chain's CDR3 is CASSYRALNYGYTF. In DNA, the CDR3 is TGTGCCAGCAGTTACAGGGCGCTAAACTATGGCTACACCTTC.

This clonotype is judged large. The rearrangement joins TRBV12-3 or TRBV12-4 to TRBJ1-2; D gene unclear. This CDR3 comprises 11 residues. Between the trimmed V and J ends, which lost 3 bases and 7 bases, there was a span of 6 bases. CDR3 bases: TGTGCCAGCAGTTTTCTCGGTGGCTACACCTTC. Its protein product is CASSFLGGYTF.

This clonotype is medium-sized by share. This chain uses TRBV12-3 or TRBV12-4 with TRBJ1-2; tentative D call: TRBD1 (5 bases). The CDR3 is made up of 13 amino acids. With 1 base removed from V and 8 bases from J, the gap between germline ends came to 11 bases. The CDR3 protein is CASSLGAGFGYTF. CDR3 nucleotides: TGTGCCAGCAGTTTAGGTGCAGGGTTCGGCTACACCTTC.

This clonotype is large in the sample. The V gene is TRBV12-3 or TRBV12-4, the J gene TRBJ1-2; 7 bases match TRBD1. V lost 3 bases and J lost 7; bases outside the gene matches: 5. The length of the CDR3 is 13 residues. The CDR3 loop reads CASSFDRVGGYTF. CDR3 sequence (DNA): TGTGCCAGCAGTTTTGACAGGGTTGGTGGCTACACCTTC.

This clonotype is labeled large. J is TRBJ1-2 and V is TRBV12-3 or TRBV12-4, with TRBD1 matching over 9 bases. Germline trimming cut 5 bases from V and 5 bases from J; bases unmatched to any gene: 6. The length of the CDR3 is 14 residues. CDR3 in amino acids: CASSPGQGWYGYTF. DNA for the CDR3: TGTGCCAGCAGTCCCGGACAGGGGTGGTATGGCTACACCTTC.

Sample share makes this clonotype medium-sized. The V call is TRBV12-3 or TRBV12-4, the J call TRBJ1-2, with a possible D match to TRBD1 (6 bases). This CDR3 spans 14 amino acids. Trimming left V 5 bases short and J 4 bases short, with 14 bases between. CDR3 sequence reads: CASSALTGFYGYTF. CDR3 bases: TGTGCCAGCAGTGCACTTACAGGGTTCTATGGCTACACCTTC.

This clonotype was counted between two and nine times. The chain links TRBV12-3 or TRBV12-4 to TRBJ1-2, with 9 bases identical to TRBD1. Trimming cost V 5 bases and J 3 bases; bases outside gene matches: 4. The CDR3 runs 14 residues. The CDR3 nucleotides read TGTGCCAGCAGTCCAGGGGACAGGGACTATGGCTACACCTTC. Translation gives CASSPGDRDYGYTF.

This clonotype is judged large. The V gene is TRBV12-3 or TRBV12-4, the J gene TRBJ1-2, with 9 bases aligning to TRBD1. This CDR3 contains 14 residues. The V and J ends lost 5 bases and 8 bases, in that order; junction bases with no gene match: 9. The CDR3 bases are TGTGCCAGCAGTCTCGGGACAGGGAAGGGCGGCTACACCTTC. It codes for CASSLGTGKGGYTF.

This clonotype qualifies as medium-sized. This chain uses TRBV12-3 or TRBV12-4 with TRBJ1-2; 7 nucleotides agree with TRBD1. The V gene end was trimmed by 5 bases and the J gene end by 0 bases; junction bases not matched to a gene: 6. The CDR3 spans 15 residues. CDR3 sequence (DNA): TGTGCCAGCAGTCCCCGGACAGGAGCTAACTATGGCTACACCTTC. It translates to CASSPRTGANYGYTF.

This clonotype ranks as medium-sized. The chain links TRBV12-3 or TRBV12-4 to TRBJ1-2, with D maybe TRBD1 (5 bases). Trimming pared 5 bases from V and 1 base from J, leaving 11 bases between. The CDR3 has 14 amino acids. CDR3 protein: CASSDGTVNYGYTF. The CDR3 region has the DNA TGTGCCAGCAGTGATGGGACGGTTAACTATGGCTACACCTTC.

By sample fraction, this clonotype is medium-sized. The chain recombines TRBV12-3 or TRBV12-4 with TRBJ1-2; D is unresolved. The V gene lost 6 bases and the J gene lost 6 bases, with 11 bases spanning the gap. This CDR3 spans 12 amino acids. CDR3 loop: CASSLTSDGYTF. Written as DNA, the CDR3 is TGTGCCAGCAGCCTTACGTCGGATGGCTACACCTTC.

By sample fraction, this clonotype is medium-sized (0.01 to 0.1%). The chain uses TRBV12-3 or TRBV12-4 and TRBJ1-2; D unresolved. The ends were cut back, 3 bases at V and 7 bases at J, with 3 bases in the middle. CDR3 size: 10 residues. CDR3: CASSFTGYTF. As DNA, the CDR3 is TGTGCCAGCAGTTTTACTGGCTACACCTTC.

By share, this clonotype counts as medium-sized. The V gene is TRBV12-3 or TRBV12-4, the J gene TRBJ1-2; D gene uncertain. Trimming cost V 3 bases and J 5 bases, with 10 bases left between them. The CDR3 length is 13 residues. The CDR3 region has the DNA TGTGCCAGCAGTTTGGGCCACCGTTATGGCTACACCTTC. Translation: CASSLGHRYGYTF.

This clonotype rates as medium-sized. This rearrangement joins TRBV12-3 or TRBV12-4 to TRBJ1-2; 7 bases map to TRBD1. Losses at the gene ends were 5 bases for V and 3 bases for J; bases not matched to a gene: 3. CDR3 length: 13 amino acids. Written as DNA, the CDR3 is TGTGCCAGCAGTCTCGGGACAGACTATGGCTACACCTTC. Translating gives CASSLGTDYGYTF.

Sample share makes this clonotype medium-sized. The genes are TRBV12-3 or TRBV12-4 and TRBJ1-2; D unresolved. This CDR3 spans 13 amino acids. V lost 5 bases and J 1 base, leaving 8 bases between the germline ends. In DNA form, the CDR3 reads TGTGCCAGCAGTCAGTCAAGTAACTATGGCTACACCTTC. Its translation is CASSQSSNYGYTF.

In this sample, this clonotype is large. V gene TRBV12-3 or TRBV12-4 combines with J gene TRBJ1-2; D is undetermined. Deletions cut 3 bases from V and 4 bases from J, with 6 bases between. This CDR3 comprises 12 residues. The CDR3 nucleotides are TGTGCCAGCAGTTTTAAGAGCTATGGCTACACCTTC. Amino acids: CASSFKSYGYTF.

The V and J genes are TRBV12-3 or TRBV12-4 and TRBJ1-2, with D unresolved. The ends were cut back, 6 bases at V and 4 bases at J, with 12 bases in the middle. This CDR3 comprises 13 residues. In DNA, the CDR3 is TGTGCCAGCAGGGTACAGCTCCGCTATGGCTACACCTTC. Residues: CASRVQLRYGYTF.

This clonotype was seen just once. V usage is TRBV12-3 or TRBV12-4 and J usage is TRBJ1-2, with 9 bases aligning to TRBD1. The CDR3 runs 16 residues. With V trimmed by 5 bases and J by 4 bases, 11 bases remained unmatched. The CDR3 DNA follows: TGTGCCAGCAGTACGCAAGGGGACAGGGTAACCTATGGCTACACCTTC. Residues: CASSTQGDRVTYGYTF.

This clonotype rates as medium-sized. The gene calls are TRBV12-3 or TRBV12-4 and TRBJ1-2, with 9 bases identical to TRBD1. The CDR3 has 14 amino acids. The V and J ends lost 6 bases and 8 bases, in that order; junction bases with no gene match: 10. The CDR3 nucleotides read TGTGCCAGCAGCTTTGGGACAGGGCACATCGGCTACACCTTC. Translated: CASSFGTGHIGYTF.

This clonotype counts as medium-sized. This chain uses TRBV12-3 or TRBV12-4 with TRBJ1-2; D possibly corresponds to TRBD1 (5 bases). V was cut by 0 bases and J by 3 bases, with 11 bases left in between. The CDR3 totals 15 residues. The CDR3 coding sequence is TGTGCCAGCAGTTTAGCGCTGGGGACGGACTATGGCTACACCTTC. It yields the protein CASSLALGTDYGYTF.

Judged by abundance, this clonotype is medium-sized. In nucleotides, the CDR3 is TGTGCCAGCAGTTTAGTAGGGTATGGCTACACCTTC. It is translated as CASSLVGYGYTF. The chain links TRBV12-3 or TRBV12-4 to TRBJ1-2; D ambiguous. The CDR3 is made up of 12 amino acids. V shed 1 base and J shed 5 bases, with 5 bases lying between them.